The clone carrying this T cell receptor (beta chain) was recorded at least ten times. The source of the sample is a study of T-cell reconstitution after alpha-beta-depleted transplantation in children. Unique molecular identifiers were incorporated into the prepared TCRbeta library. In TCRdb, the PCR reads were re-called with MiXCR into one record per CDR3 protein. The sample lists 640,000 or so distinct CDR3 sequences; over 15% were seen once. The sequence was collected from a human donor who donated a stem cell graft to a child with acute myeloid leukemia. This sample comprised PBMCs from the stem cell graft donor, obtained from the stem cell graft.

In DNA form, the CDR3 reads TGTGCCAGCAGCCCAATCTCAGACTATGGCTACACCTTC. Its protein is CASSPISDYGYTF. This sequence joins TRBV7-2 and TRBJ1-2; no definite D call. Germline CDR1 SGHTA, CDR2 FQGNSA. Trimming cost V 5 bases and J 3 bases, with 10 bases left between them. This CDR3 is 13 amino acids long.